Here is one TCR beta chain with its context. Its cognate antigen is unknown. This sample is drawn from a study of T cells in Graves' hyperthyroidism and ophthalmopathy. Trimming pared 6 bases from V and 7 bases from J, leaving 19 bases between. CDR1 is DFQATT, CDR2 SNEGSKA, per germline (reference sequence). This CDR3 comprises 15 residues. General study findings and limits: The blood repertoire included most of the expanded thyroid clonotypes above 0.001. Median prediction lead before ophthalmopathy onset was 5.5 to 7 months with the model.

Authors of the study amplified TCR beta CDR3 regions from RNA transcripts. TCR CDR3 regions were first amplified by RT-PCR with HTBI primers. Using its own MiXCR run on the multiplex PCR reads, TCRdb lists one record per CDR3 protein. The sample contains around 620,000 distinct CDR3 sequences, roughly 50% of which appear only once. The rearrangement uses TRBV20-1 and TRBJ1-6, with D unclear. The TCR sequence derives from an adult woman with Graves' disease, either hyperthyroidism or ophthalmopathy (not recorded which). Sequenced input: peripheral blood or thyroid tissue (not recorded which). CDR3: CSASSLGSRNSPLHF. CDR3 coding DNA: TGCAGTGCCAGCAGTTTGGGCAGCAGAAATTCACCCCTCCACTTT.